The rows below give T cell receptor beta chains drawn from one sample of a study of regulatory T cells in long-lasting Graves disease. Each CDR3 protein gets one entry after TCRdb re-called the multiplex PCR reads with MiXCR. In the table there are hundreds of thousands of distinct CDR3 sequences, more than 20% of which are singletons. The input for sequencing was peripheral blood mononuclear cells (PBMCs), taken when the disease was refractory, from a patient treated with antithyroid drugs. The source of these receptors is a female donor with Graves disease. The CDR3 runs from the conserved cysteine through the conserved F or W. The order of the fields is D gene, clone size, V gene, J gene, CDR3 DNA, CDR3 protein. The D gene is left open where the match is weak. The size field is filled for only some rows; it gives once, few, many or a size class.

D: TRBD2
size: many
V: TRBV2
J: TRBJ2-5
DNA: TGTGCCAGCAGCCCCGAAGCGGGAATCCAAGAGACCCAGTACTTC
CDR3: CASSPEAGIQETQYF

D: TRBD1
size: few
V: TRBV20-1
J: TRBJ2-2
DNA: TGCAGTGCTCCCCCGACAGGGAGCGGGGAGCTGTTTTTT
CDR3: CSAPPTGSGELFF

D: -
size: -
V: TRBV14
J: TRBJ2-1
DNA: TGTGCCAGCAGCCCAGGACTGGACTACAATGAGCAGTTCTTC
CDR3: CASSPGLDYNEQFF

D: TRBD2
size: few
V: TRBV24-1
J: TRBJ2-1
DNA: TGTGCCACCAGTGAGAGCGGGAGAAATTACAATGAGCAGTTCTTC
CDR3: CATSESGRNYNEQFF

D: -
size: many
V: TRBV7-2
J: TRBJ2-4
DNA: TGTGCCAGCAGCTCGTCCGGGAACGGGACAATAGCCAAAAACATTCAGTACTTC
CDR3: CASSSSGNGTIAKNIQYF

D: TRBD1
size: many
V: TRBV12-3/TRBV12-4
J: TRBJ1-5
DNA: TGTGCCAGCAGTTACCGGGACAGCTTTCATCCCCAGCATTTT
CDR3: CASSYRDSFHPQHF

D: -
size: -
V: TRBV10-3
J: TRBJ2-3
DNA: TGTGCCATCAGGGGCAGATCTTCACCCACTGATACGCAGTATTTT
CDR3: CAIRGRSSPTDTQYF

D: -
size: few
V: TRBV27
J: TRBJ2-2
DNA: TGTGCCAGCAGTTTATCGCTCGGTTTCGGGGAGCTGTTTTTT
CDR3: CASSLSLGFGELFF

D: -
size: many
V: TRBV28
J: TRBJ1-5
DNA: TGTGCCAGCAGTTTAGTATTGAGAGACAATCAGCCCCAGCATTTT
CDR3: CASSLVLRDNQPQHF

D: -
size: -
V: TRBV4-3
J: TRBJ1-1
DNA: TGCGCCAGCAGCCAAACTCCGGAGAACACTGAAGCTTTCTTT
CDR3: CASSQTPENTEAFF

D: TRBD2
size: many
V: TRBV7-2
J: TRBJ2-5
DNA: TGTGCCAGCAGCCCGACTAGCGGGTTCCAAGAGACCCAGTACTTC
CDR3: CASSPTSGFQETQYF

D: -
size: many
V: TRBV28
J: TRBJ1-4
DNA: TGTGCCAGCAGTTTAGGAGGGGGGGCACCAACTAATGAAAAACTGTTTTTT
CDR3: CASSLGGGAPTNEKLFF

D: -
size: few
V: TRBV6-1
J: TRBJ2-1
DNA: TGTGCCAGCAGCCCCGATGGAAGCGGGTCAGCGGACAATGAGCAGTTCTTC
CDR3: CASSPDGSGSADNEQFF

D: TRBD2
size: -
V: TRBV20-1
J: TRBJ2-7
DNA: TGCAGTGCTAGGGCTCGGGAGCGGGAGGTAGTCGAGCAGTACTTC
CDR3: CSARAREREVVEQYF

D: -
size: many
V: TRBV30
J: TRBJ2-4
DNA: TGTGCCTGGAGCGGCAGAGTAGCCAAAAACATTCAGTACTTC
CDR3: CAWSGRVAKNIQYF

D: -
size: few
V: TRBV4-3
J: TRBJ2-2
DNA: TGCGCCAGCAGCCAAGGCCAGACACACACCGGGGAGCTGTTTTTT
CDR3: CASSQGQTHTGELFF

D: -
size: -
V: TRBV7-8
J: TRBJ2-1
DNA: TGTGCCAGCAGCCCAGAGGGGTACAATGAGCAGTTCTTC
CDR3: CASSPEGYNEQFF

D: TRBD1
size: -
V: TRBV27
J: TRBJ2-1
DNA: TGTGCCAGCAGGGATTCGACAGGGATGGATGAGCAGTTCTTC
CDR3: CASRDSTGMDEQFF

D: TRBD1
size: few
V: TRBV3-1
J: TRBJ1-5
DNA: TGTGCCAGCAGCCACGCACAGGGGATCGGTCAGCCCCAGCATTTT
CDR3: CASSHAQGIGQPQHF

D: -
size: -
V: TRBV6-2/TRBV6-3
J: TRBJ2-4
DNA: TGTGCCACCAGGAGACAGACTGGGGGACCCTCAGCCAAAAACATTCAGTACTTC
CDR3: CATRRQTGGPSAKNIQYF

D: -
size: -
V: TRBV29-1
J: TRBJ2-5
DNA: TGCAGCGTTGAGGGGAGTCCGGGGGAACGGGAGACCCAGTACTTC
CDR3: CSVEGSPGERETQYF

D: -
size: -
V: TRBV19
J: TRBJ2-5
DNA: TGTGCCAGTAGTATGGACTGGACGAGGGAGACCCAGTACTTC
CDR3: CASSMDWTRETQYF

D: -
size: many
V: TRBV13
J: TRBJ2-5
DNA: TGTGCCAGCAGCTTAGCCTCCGGGACGATGACCGGGGAGACCCAGTACTTC
CDR3: CASSLASGTMTGETQYF

D: -
size: many
V: TRBV18
J: TRBJ1-1
DNA: TGTGCCAGCTCACAGGACAGTGGAAACACTGAAGCTTTCTTT
CDR3: CASSQDSGNTEAFF

D: TRBD1
size: many
V: TRBV2
J: TRBJ2-5
DNA: TGTGCCAGCAGCGACAGGGGGGGGACCCAGTACTTC
CDR3: CASSDRGGTQYF

D: -
size: -
V: TRBV27
J: TRBJ2-7
DNA: TGTGCCAGCAGTTTATCTTGGGCGACCTACGAGCAGTACTTC
CDR3: CASSLSWATYEQYF

D: TRBD1
size: -
V: TRBV7-2
J: TRBJ1-1
DNA: TGTGCCAGCACGGGAAGGATAGGGGGCGGGGGGGGCACTGAAGCTTTCTTT
CDR3: CASTGRIGGGGGTEAFF

D: TRBD2
size: -
V: TRBV12-3/TRBV12-4
J: TRBJ2-2
DNA: TGTGCCAGCAGTACTGGGACTAGCGGGAGAGCGAACACCGGGGAGCTGTTTTTT
CDR3: CASSTGTSGRANTGELFF

D: -
size: -
V: TRBV27
J: TRBJ2-3
DNA: TGTGCCAGCAGGGGTACAGCGGTAATCACAGATACGCAGTATTTT
CDR3: CASRGTAVITDTQYF

D: -
size: few
V: TRBV7-9
J: TRBJ1-2
DNA: TGTGCCAGCAGCTTAGCGGACGGATTTTATGGCTACACCTTC
CDR3: CASSLADGFYGYTF

D: -
size: few
V: TRBV20-1
J: TRBJ1-5
DNA: TGCAGTGCCAGGACAACCCTTGGCAATCAGCCCCAGCATTTT
CDR3: CSARTTLGNQPQHF

D: TRBD2
size: many
V: TRBV12-3/TRBV12-4
J: TRBJ2-7
DNA: TGTGCCAGCAGTTCCGGGGGTGTTTTAGCGGGAATTAAAGGCGAGCAGTACTTC
CDR3: CASSSGGVLAGIKGEQYF

D: -
size: few
V: TRBV2
J: TRBJ1-2
DNA: TGTGCCAGCAGAATGGGATCGGCAACCAACTATGGCTACACCTTC
CDR3: CASRMGSATNYGYTF

D: -
size: -
V: TRBV12-3/TRBV12-4
J: TRBJ2-2
DNA: TGTGCCAGCAGTTTCGGGGAGAACACCGGGGAGCTGTTTTTT
CDR3: CASSFGENTGELFF

D: -
size: many
V: TRBV7-2
J: TRBJ1-1
DNA: TGTGCCAGCAGCTTATCTCCTGAAGCTTTCTTT
CDR3: CASSLSPEAFF